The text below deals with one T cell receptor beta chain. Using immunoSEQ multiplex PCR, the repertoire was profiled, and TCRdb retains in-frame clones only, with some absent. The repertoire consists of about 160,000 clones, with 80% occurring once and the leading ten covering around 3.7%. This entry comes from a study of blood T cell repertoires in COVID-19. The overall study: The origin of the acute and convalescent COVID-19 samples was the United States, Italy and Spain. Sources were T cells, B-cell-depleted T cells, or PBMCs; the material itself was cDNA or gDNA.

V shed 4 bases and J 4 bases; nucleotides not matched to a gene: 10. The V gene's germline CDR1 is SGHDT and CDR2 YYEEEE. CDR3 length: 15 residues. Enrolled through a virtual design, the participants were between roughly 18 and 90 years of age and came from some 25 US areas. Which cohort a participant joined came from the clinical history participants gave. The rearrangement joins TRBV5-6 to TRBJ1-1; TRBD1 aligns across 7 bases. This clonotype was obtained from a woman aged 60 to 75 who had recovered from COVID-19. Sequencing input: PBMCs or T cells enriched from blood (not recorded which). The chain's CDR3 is CASSTRGTLITEAFF. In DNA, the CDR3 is TGTGCCAGCAGCACCAGGGGGACATTGATCACTGAAGCTTTCTTT.